This TCR beta chain was recorded in a study of T cells after yellow fever vaccination. Study summary: Preparation of the low-cell-number fractions used SMART-Seq v4 Ultra Low Input.

Overall study results and limits: In post-booster samples, most primary-vaccination clones reappeared (about 95% CD4, about 90% CD8).

TCRdb called the 5' RACE reads again in MiXCR, with one record for every CDR3 protein. The table shows 450,000 to 550,000 distinct CDR3 sequences, with around a fifth occurring only once. V was pared by 4 bases and J by 5 bases, with 11 bases of the junction left unmatched. The length of the CDR3 is 17 residues. Germline loops: CDR1 KGHDR, CDR2 SFDVKD. The sample holds a few counts of this clonotype. Its antigen is currently unknown. The receptor's source is a man aged 18 to 35 who received the YFV17D yellow fever vaccine. The specimen was PBMCs, collected 21 days after the first yellow fever vaccination. J is TRBJ2-3 and V is TRBV24-1, with 10 bases fitting TRBD2. The CDR3 coding sequence is TGTGCCACCAGTGACGACAAACTAGCGGGGACCCAAGATACGCAGTATTTT. This encodes CATSDDKLAGTQDTQYF.